Each of the 28 T cell receptor beta chains below was sequenced from the same sample in a study of T cells after yellow fever vaccination. TCRdb passed the 5' RACE reads through MiXCR, listing each CDR3 protein once. The table lists about 220,000 distinct CDR3 sequences, about 3% of them singletons. This sample comprised CD4+ T cells sorted from PBMCs, obtained 10 days after the yellow fever booster vaccination. These receptors were taken from a young man who received the YFV17D yellow fever vaccine.

This clonotype was seen ten or more times. V gene TRBV29-1 combines with J gene TRBJ1-2, with D perhaps matching TRBD1 (5 bases). The CDR3 has 11 amino acids. V lost 7 bases to trimming and J lost 1 base, with 7 bases between them. The V gene's germline CDR1 is SQVTM and CDR2 ANQGSEA. The CDR3 is CSATVNYGYTF. In DNA, the CDR3 is TGCAGCGCGACAGTTAACTATGGCTACACCTTC.

This clonotype was detected ten times or more. The J gene is TRBJ2-1, the V gene TRBV6-2 or TRBV6-3; no clear D. Germline V lookup: CDR1 MNHEY, CDR2 SVGEGT. Trimming pared 4 bases from V and 5 bases from J, leaving 21 bases between. CDR3 length: 17 residues. The CDR3 region is CASSLLAALSTNNEQFF. In DNA, the CDR3 is TGTGCCAGCAGTTTATTAGCAGCCTTAAGTACCAACAATGAGCAGTTCTTC.

The V gene is TRBV5-5, the J gene TRBJ2-1; weak D call: TRBD1 (5 bases). The CDR3 runs to 13 residues. CDR1 SGHKS and CDR2 YYEKEE come from the germline V gene (reference sequence). The V end lost 2 bases, the J end lost 10 bases, and 13 bases lay between the germline ends. CDR3 sequence: CASSFQQEREQFF. CDR3 DNA: TGTGCCAGCAGCTTCCAACAGGAAAGAGAGCAGTTCTTC.

This clonotype was picked up many times. The chain uses TRBV5-4 and TRBJ1-1; D perhaps matches TRBD1 (5 bases). CDR3 length: 17 amino acids. The germline gives CDR1 SGHNT, CDR2 YYREEE (reference sequence). With 0 bases removed from V and 0 bases from J, the gap between germline ends came to 15 bases. This CDR3 is CASSLAAGRFMNTEAFF. The CDR3 coding sequence is TGTGCCAGCAGCTTGGCGGCAGGGCGTTTTATGAACACTGAAGCTTTCTTT.

This chain joins TRBV4-2 and TRBJ2-3; 14 nucleotides align to TRBD2. J lost 5 bases, V lost 4 bases, and 8 bases had no gene match. Germline V CDR1 and CDR2: LGHNA, YNFKEQ. The CDR3 runs to 17 residues. This chain's CDR3 is CASSRETSGGAVDTQYF. The CDR3 DNA is TGTGCCAGCAGCCGAGAGACTAGCGGGGGGGCAGTAGATACGCAGTATTTT.

The V call is TRBV3-1, the J call TRBJ1-6; 9 nucleotides line up with TRBD1. With V trimmed by 2 bases and J by 8 bases, 13 bases remained unmatched. Germline-derived CDR1 and CDR2 are LGHDT and YNNKEL (reference sequence). There are 18 residues in the CDR3. In DNA, the CDR3 is TGTGCCAGCAGCCAAATATTTACGGGGGACAGGGACTATTCACCCCTCCACTTT. Its protein is CASSQIFTGDRDYSPLHF.

The sample holds a few counts of this clonotype. The chain has TRBV2 and TRBJ1-4, with D hard to call. The CDR3 runs to 12 residues. The germline V gene encodes CDR1 SNHLY and CDR2 FYNNEI. Trimming shortened V by 8 bases and J by 8 bases, and 12 bases separated the two germline ends. The CDR3 DNA reads TGTGCCAGCTCGAGGGAAGGGGAAAAACTGTTTTTT. This codes for CASSREGEKLFF.

The V and J genes are TRBV9 and TRBJ2-3; TRBD1 is a possible D gene (6 bases). The CDR3 is 13 amino acids. The germline gives CDR1 SGDLS, CDR2 YYNGEE. V shed 8 bases and J shed 3 bases, with 13 bases lying between them. The CDR3 region has the DNA TGTGCCAGTACGCAGAGGGGGACAGATACGCAGTATTTT. This sequence encodes CASTQRGTDTQYF.

This clonotype was counted many times. The CDR3 coding sequence is TGTGCCAGCAGCTTATCAGGACCAACCGGGGAGCTGTTTTTT. It translates to CASSLSGPTGELFF. J is TRBJ2-2 and V is TRBV7-3, with no clear D. V lost 2 bases and J lost 5, with 9 bases in between. CDR3 length: 14 amino acids. Germline-derived CDR1 and CDR2 are SGHTA and FQGTGA.

This clonotype was seen many times. The rearrangement joins TRBV20-1 to TRBJ2-1, with 9 bases identical to TRBD2. Germline V gene sequence: CDR1 DFQATT, CDR2 SNEGSKA (reference sequence). V was clipped by 6 bases and J by 2 bases; unmatched bases: 2. The CDR3 is 13 amino acids. The CDR3 spells CSALAGAYNEQFF. The CDR3, as DNA: TGCAGTGCGTTAGCGGGGGCCTACAATGAGCAGTTCTTC.

There are many counts of this clonotype. The genes are TRBV11-1 and TRBJ2-3; 9 bases line up with TRBD1. Losses at the gene ends were 7 bases for V and 7 bases for J; bases not matched to a gene: 9. The CDR3 runs 14 residues. The V gene's germline CDR1 is SGHAT and CDR2 FQDESV (reference sequence). CDR3 sequence (DNA): TGTGCCAGCACCCCGGACAGGGGATATCATACGCAGTATTTT. Protein sequence: CASTPDRGYHTQYF.

This clonotype was recorded at least ten times. This chain connects TRBV20-1 to TRBJ1-1, with D unclear. Germline values: CDR1 DFQATT, CDR2 SNEGSKA (reference sequence). Trimming removed 3 bases from V and 5 bases from J, with 7 bases in between. The CDR3 loop spans 11 amino acids. DNA of the CDR3: TGCAGTGCTAGGACGGAAACTGAAGCTTTCTTT. Translation gives CSARTETEAFF.

This clonotype was seen many times. This chain joins TRBV7-3 and TRBJ2-3; D remains ambiguous. V was trimmed by 2 bases and J by 2 bases, leaving 8 bases between them. Germline V gene lookup returns CDR1 SGHTA and CDR2 FQGTGA. The CDR3 has 14 residues. CDR3: CASSLGFLTDTQYF. The CDR3 DNA reads TGTGCCAGCAGCTTAGGATTCCTCACAGATACGCAGTATTTT.

The sample holds many counts of this clonotype. V is TRBV18 and J is TRBJ2-1, with D perhaps being TRBD1 or TRBD2 (6 bases each). With 0 bases removed from V and 10 bases from J, the gap between germline ends came to 13 bases. The germline V gene encodes CDR1 KGHSH and CDR2 LQKENI. The CDR3 contains 14 residues. Here the CDR3 reads CASSPPDRREEQFF. In DNA, the CDR3 is TGTGCCAGCTCACCACCCGACAGGCGGGAAGAGCAGTTCTTC.

This clonotype occurred a few times. The chain uses TRBV11-3 and TRBJ2-7, with D tentatively TRBD1 or TRBD2 (6 bases each). This CDR3 is 14 amino acids long. V was shortened by 4 bases and J by 4 bases, with 14 bases between the two germline ends. CDR1 and CDR2 from the germline V gene are SGHNT and YENEEA. CDR3 nucleotides: TGTGCCAGCAGCTCGGGGGCGAATCCTTACGAGCAGTACTTC. Translating gives CASSSGANPYEQYF.

There are many counts of this clonotype. The chain uses TRBV5-1 and TRBJ1-1; 7 bases are a match to TRBD1. This CDR3 comprises 12 residues. Germline values: CDR1 SGHRS, CDR2 YFSETQ. J was trimmed by 7 bases and V by 4 bases; bases with no gene match: 4. DNA for the CDR3: TGCGCCAGCAGCCCGGGGACAGATGAAGCTTTCTTT. It translates to CASSPGTDEAFF.

This clonotype was recorded a few times. The rearrangement uses TRBV19 and TRBJ2-7, with 8 bases lining up with TRBD1. V lost 5 bases, J lost 3 bases, and 3 bases stayed unmatched. Germline assignment: CDR1 LNHDA and CDR2 SQIVND (reference sequence). The CDR3 sequence is 13 residues long. In DNA, the CDR3 is TGTGCCAGTAGTGACGGACAGGGCTACGAGCAGTACTTC. Translation: CASSDGQGYEQYF.

This clonotype has a count of ten or more. The rearrangement uses TRBV4-3 and TRBJ2-3; D remains ambiguous. Germline-derived CDR1 and CDR2 are LGHNA and YSLEER. The V end lost 0 bases, the J end lost 5 bases, and 6 bases lay between the germline ends. CDR3 size: 13 residues. CDR3 protein: CASSQDREDTQYF. CDR3 nucleotides: TGCGCCAGCAGCCAAGACCGAGAAGATACGCAGTATTTT.

This clonotype was detected many times. This chain connects TRBV7-9 to TRBJ2-3; 10 bases agree with TRBD1. Germline V CDR1 and CDR2: SEHNR, FQNEAQ (reference sequence). The V gene end was trimmed by 5 bases and the J gene end by 7 bases; junction bases not matched to a gene: 6. The CDR3 loop spans 14 amino acids. DNA for the CDR3: TGTGCCAGCAGCCACGGACAGGGGGTTCATACGCAGTATTTT. It translates to CASSHGQGVHTQYF.

This clonotype has at least ten counts. The chain employs TRBV7-9 and TRBJ2-5; no definite D call. The CDR3 covers 11 residues. Germline V gene lookup returns CDR1 SEHNR and CDR2 FQNEAQ (reference sequence). V lost 6 bases and J 1 base, leaving 3 bases between the germline ends. This CDR3 reads CASRSQETQYF. In DNA form, the CDR3 reads TGTGCCAGCAGGTCCCAAGAGACCCAGTACTTC.

This clonotype has at least ten counts. The chain uses TRBV7-2 and TRBJ2-3; D unclear. CDR3 length: 14 amino acids. V lost 5 bases and J lost 5, with 14 bases in between. Germline CDR1 and CDR2: SGHTA and FQGNSA. CDR3 bases: TGTGCCAGCAGCCCCCGCCACAGCGAAGATACGCAGTATTTT. Protein sequence: CASSPRHSEDTQYF. Supplemented by reference TRBV7-2 and TRBJ2-3, the full variable domain reads GAGVSQSPSNKVTEKGKDVELRCDPISGHTALYWYRQSLGQGLEFLIYFQGNSAPDKSGLPSDRFSAERTGGSVSTLTIQRTQQEDSAVYLCASSPRHSEDTQYFGPGTRLTVL.

V and J are TRBV6-2 or TRBV6-3 and TRBJ2-5; TRBD2 is a possible D gene (7 bases). CDR1 is MNHEY and CDR2 is SVGEGT in the germline V gene. This CDR3 is built from 14 residues. The V end lost 7 bases, the J end lost 1 base, and 13 bases lay between the germline ends. The CDR3 is CASKNGGLQETQYF. DNA for the CDR3: TGTGCCAGCAAGAACGGGGGGCTCCAAGAGACCCAGTACTTC.

The chain joins TRBV12-3 or TRBV12-4 to TRBJ2-7, with a weak D call TRBD1 (6 bases). Trimming took 2 bases from V and 1 from J, leaving 21 bases between them. The CDR3 consists of 18 residues. This CDR3 is CASSLLFARGNSSYEQYF. The CDR3 coding sequence is TGTGCCAGCAGTTTACTGTTTGCCAGGGGCAATTCTTCCTACGAGCAGTACTTC.

This clonotype has a count of ten or more. The V and J genes are TRBV10-3 and TRBJ2-7; D gene uncertain. V was trimmed by 0 bases and J by 3 bases, leaving 6 bases between them. From germline, CDR1 is ENHRY and CDR2 SYGVKD. The CDR3 is 13 amino acids. The CDR3 region is CAISESMVYEQYV. In DNA form, the CDR3 reads TGTGCCATCAGTGAGTCGATGGTCTACGAGCAGTACGTC.

This clonotype was counted at least ten times. The rearrangement uses TRBV5-4 and TRBJ2-7; perhaps D is TRBD1 or TRBD2 (5 bases each). Germline V gene sequence: CDR1 SGHNT, CDR2 YYREEE (reference sequence). Trimming stripped 4 bases from V and 6 bases from J, with 17 bases between. The CDR3 runs 14 residues. CDR3 sequence reads: CASSRGRGVGEQYF. The CDR3 DNA sequence: TGTGCCAGCAGCCGGGGCCGAGGCGTCGGCGAGCAGTACTTC.

The gene calls are TRBV7-2 and TRBJ2-7, with D tentatively TRBD1 or TRBD2 (5 bases each). Trimming pared 0 bases from V and 6 bases from J, leaving 9 bases between. Germline loops: CDR1 SGHTA, CDR2 FQGNSA. This CDR3 is 13 amino acids long. In DNA, the CDR3 is TGTGCCAGCAGCTTAGCCGCAGGGAGCGAGCAGTACGTC. Translating gives CASSLAAGSEQYV.

There are many counts of this clonotype. The V call is TRBV6-1, the J call TRBJ1-2; D unclear. Germline V gives CDR1 MNHNS, CDR2 SASEGT. The CDR3 has 15 residues. V was shortened by 6 bases and J by 2 bases, with 16 bases between the two germline ends. CDR3 region: CASSVPSEANYGYTF. The CDR3 DNA sequence: TGTGCCAGCAGCGTCCCCTCGGAGGCGAACTATGGCTACACCTTC.

Only a few counts were recorded for this clonotype. The chain uses TRBV7-2 and TRBJ1-5, with a weak D call TRBD1 (5 bases). CDR3 length equals 16 residues. CDR1 is SGHTA and CDR2 is FQGNSA in the germline V gene. V dropped 5 bases and J dropped 4 bases, with 18 bases sitting between them. CDR3 region: CASSQGAAALNQPQHF. As DNA, the CDR3 is TGTGCCAGCAGCCAAGGGGCGGCAGCTTTAAATCAGCCCCAGCATTTT.